This T cell receptor beta chain was sequenced during a study of blood T cell repertoires in COVID-19. Study at large: Sites in the United States, Italy and Spain provided acute and convalescent COVID-19 samples. From T cells, B-cell-depleted T cells, or PBMCs came the material, which was cDNA or gDNA.

Per the authors' pipeline: Reference gene primer amplification gave estimated nucleated cell counts. Sequencing used immunoSEQ multiplex PCR; TCRdb keeps in-frame clones, though not all of them. V and J calls and clone size follow that table, whereas D and trimming were derived from the DNA. The profile covers around 250,000 clones, with about 86% appearing a single time and more than 6.5% taken by the ten largest. The CDR3 totals 14 residues. The ends were cut back, 2 bases at V and 11 bases at J, with 18 bases in the middle. The germline CDR1 and CDR2 sequences are MNHNS and SASEGT. The source material was peripheral blood. The source of this sequence is a man aged 35-49 years with active or convalescent COVID-19. The rearrangement joins TRBV6-1 to TRBJ1-1; D perhaps matches TRBD1 (5 bases). The CDR3 sequence: CASSELGSTGEAFF. CDR3 nucleotide sequence: TGTGCCAGCAGTGAACTCGGCTCCACAGGAGAGGCTTTCTTT.